One and the same sample provided the 20 T cell receptor beta chains below, sequenced in a study of metastatic and nonmetastatic thyroid tumors (TCRdb year 2020). Before undergoing thyroid surgery, none of the patients had been given any kind of treatment. Preparation of the library involved PCR. The listed sequencing device is Illumina HiSeq 4000. TCRdb redid the processing of the public reads, applying fastp at Q25 and MiXCR, and retained in-frame beta chains. In all, the sample holds 5,800 or so clones, and 30% to 35% of those were seen once. The ten top clones hold roughly 20% of the sample. The sequencing input was tumor tissue. All receptors come from a female donor with papillary thyroid cancer or a benign thyroid nodule (not recorded which). Some clones in this sample may be carry-over from other donors' samples.

This clone was picked up many times. A much more abundant neighbour one base away suggests this may be a read error. The gene calls are TRBV29-1 and TRBJ2-2; D perhaps matches TRBD1 (5 bases). This CDR3 has 13 amino acids. CDR1 is SQVTM and CDR2 is ANQGSEA in the germline V gene. The V end was cut by 7 bases, the J end by 0 bases, with 9 bases between. CDR3 protein: CSAQGSNTGELFF. The CDR3 DNA reads as TGCAGCGCTCAGGGTTCGAACACCGGGGAGCTGTTTTTT.

The chain uses TRBV12-3 or TRBV12-4 and TRBJ1-3, with a tentative D call TRBD1 (6 bases). This CDR3 spans 14 amino acids. V lost 4 bases to trimming and J lost 2 bases, with 9 bases between them. The CDR3 loop reads CASSSGGPGNTIYF. CDR3 nucleotide sequence: TGTGCCAGCAGTTCGGGGGGGCCTGGAAACACCATATATTTT.

The chain combines TRBV27 with TRBJ1-1; 7 bases are a match to TRBD1. The CDR3 totals 15 residues. Germline CDR1 is MNHEY and CDR2 is SMNVEV (reference sequence). After removal of 2 bases from V and 0 bases from J, the junction contained 3 bases not matched to a gene. DNA for the CDR3: TGTGCCAGCAGTTTAAGGACAGGCGTGAACACTGAAGCTTTCTTT. Amino acid sequence: CASSLRTGVNTEAFF.

This clone was recorded a few times. The chain links TRBV11-2 to TRBJ2-2, with 15 bases fitting TRBD2. The CDR3 loop spans 18 amino acids. V gave up 5 bases and J gave up 8 bases; unmatched junction bases: 12. Per the germline V gene, CDR1 is SGHAT and CDR2 is FQNNGV. CDR3 region: CASSPGLAGGLERGELFF. The CDR3 DNA sequence: TGTGCCAGCAGCCCGGGACTAGCGGGAGGCCTCGAGAGGGGGGAGCTGTTTTTT.

The gene calls are TRBV11-2 and TRBJ2-3; the D gene could be TRBD1 or TRBD2 (6 bases each). There are 13 residues in the CDR3. Trimming cost V 6 bases and J 3 bases, with 10 bases left between them. Germline-derived CDR1 and CDR2 are SGHAT and FQNNGV. This chain's CDR3 is CASRQGGTDTQYF. The CDR3 region has the DNA TGTGCCAGCAGACAGGGAGGAACAGATACGCAGTATTTT.

The chain employs TRBV19 and TRBJ2-1; 11 bases match TRBD2. Germline lookup yields CDR1 LNHDA and CDR2 SQIVND (reference sequence). The CDR3 is 15 residues long. The trim removed 7 bases at V and 10 bases at J, leaving 12 bases unmatched. In DNA form, the CDR3 reads TGTGCCAGTACCCAGACTAGCGGGGCAGGTTTGGAGCAGTTCTTC. It is translated as CASTQTSGAGLEQFF. The full variable domain, in which reference TRBV19 and TRBJ2-1 provide the parts outside the CDR3, is DGGITQSPKYLFRKEGQNVTLSCEQNLNHDAMYWYRQDPGQGLRLIYYSQIVNDFQKGDIAEGYSVSREKKESFPLTVTSAQKNPTAFYLCASTQTSGAGLEQFFGPGTRLTVL.

About this clone itself: Within the sample, other DNA sequences also encode this same CDR3. DNA for the CDR3: TGTGCCAGCAGTGAGAGTTGGCAGACCTACGAGCAGTACTTC. It codes for CASSESWQTYEQYF. The chain links TRBV2 to TRBJ2-7; D remains unclear. This CDR3 comprises 14 residues. The germline V gene encodes CDR1 SNHLY and CDR2 FYNNEI. The germline V and J ends were trimmed by 3 bases and 2 bases, with 11 bases remaining between them. The full variable domain, its missing parts supplied by reference TRBV2 and TRBJ2-7, is EPEVTQTPSHQVTQMGQEVILRCVPISNHLYFYWYRQILGQKVEFLVSFYNNEISEKSEIFDDQFSVERPDGSNFTLKIRSTKLEDSAMYFCASSESWQTYEQYFGPGTRLTVT.

The chain uses TRBV20-1 and TRBJ2-1; D ambiguous. With 6 bases removed from V and 5 bases from J, the gap between germline ends came to 8 bases. Germline V CDR1 and CDR2: DFQATT, SNEGSKA (reference sequence). The CDR3 covers 11 residues. The chain's CDR3 is CSARRHNEQFF. The CDR3 DNA reads TGCAGTGCAAGAAGGCACAATGAGCAGTTCTTC.

This clone has just a few counts. The rearrangement uses TRBV28 and TRBJ2-7; D tentatively fits TRBD1 or TRBD2 (5 bases each). The germline V gene has CDR1 MDHEN and CDR2 SYDVKM. The V gene lost 3 bases and the J gene lost 3 bases, with 9 bases spanning the gap. The CDR3 is 13 residues long. The CDR3 region is CASSFEGHYEQYF. In nucleotides, the CDR3 is TGTGCCAGCAGTTTTGAGGGGCACTACGAGCAGTACTTC.

The V call is TRBV20-1, the J call TRBJ2-3; 12 bases fit TRBD2. CDR1 and CDR2 (germline): DFQATT, SNEGSKA (reference sequence). The J segment lost 2 bases and the V segment lost 6 bases, leaving 6 bases of the junction unmatched. The CDR3 runs to 15 residues. CDR3 amino acids: CSARTSGKNTDTQYF. For the CDR3, the DNA is TGCAGTGCCAGGACTAGCGGGAAGAACACAGATACGCAGTATTTT.

This chain links TRBV10-2 with TRBJ2-3; 11 bases are a match to TRBD2. The CDR3 runs 15 residues. Germline values: CDR1 WSHSY, CDR2 SAAADI. Trimming removed 10 bases from V and 2 bases from J; junction bases left unmatched: 8. Here the CDR3 DNA reads TGCGCCACCTCTACTAGCGGGAGTAACACAGATACGCAGTATTTT. This codes for CATSTSGSNTDTQYF.

This clone was detected ten times or more. The V gene is TRBV11-2, the J gene TRBJ2-2, with TRBD2 identical over 7 bases. V trimming: 3 bases; J trimming: 0 bases; junction bases outside the gene matches: 4. Per the germline V gene, CDR1 is SGHAT and CDR2 is FQNNGV. The CDR3 is made up of 16 amino acids. The CDR3 here is CASSFPSGANTGELFF. CDR3 coding DNA: TGTGCCAGCAGCTTCCCTAGCGGCGCGAACACCGGGGAGCTGTTTTTT.

About this clone itself: At one boundary the junction diverges from the germline segment, which might be a read error. The J gene is TRBJ2-5, the V gene TRBV7-8; D might be TRBD1 or TRBD2, each matching 5 bases. This CDR3 region has 16 residues. Germline V gene lookup returns CDR1 SGHVS and CDR2 FQNEAQ. This CDR3 reads CASSLGANRVGENQYF. As DNA, the CDR3 is TGTGCCAGCAGCTTAGGTGCAAATCGGGTGGGGGAGAACCAGTACTTC.

Judged by abundance, this clone is medium-sized. The chain recombines TRBV15 with TRBJ2-7; possible D gene TRBD1, 6 bases. This CDR3 is built from 14 residues. Trimming removed 3 bases from V and 3 bases from J, with 12 bases in between. The V gene's germline CDR1 is LNHNV and CDR2 YYDKDF (reference sequence). CDR3 amino acids: CATSRDSSDYEQYF. In nucleotides, the CDR3 is TGTGCCACCAGCAGGGACAGCTCAGACTACGAGCAGTACTTC.

This clone was detected a few times. The gene calls are TRBV28 and TRBJ2-7; D remains ambiguous. Between the trimmed V and J ends, which lost 2 bases and 6 bases, there was a span of 11 bases. Germline-derived CDR1 and CDR2 are MDHEN and SYDVKM. The CDR3 length is 13 residues. Here the CDR3 reads CASSLTGFSEQYF. The CDR3 DNA is TGTGCCAGCAGTTTAACCGGTTTTAGCGAGCAGTACTTC.

This chain links TRBV30 with TRBJ1-5, with unresolved D. The V gene's germline CDR1 is GTSNPN and CDR2 SVGIG (reference sequence). V lost 1 base and J 5 bases, leaving 9 bases between the germline ends. CDR3 length: 13 amino acids. The CDR3 loop reads CAWSGRVDQPQHF. CDR3 sequence (DNA): TGTGCCTGGAGTGGAAGAGTGGATCAGCCCCAGCATTTT.

The chain uses TRBV30 and TRBJ2-7, with no clear D. CDR1 is GTSNPN and CDR2 is SVGIG in the germline V gene (reference sequence). The ends were cut back, 3 bases at V and 6 bases at J, with 9 bases in the middle. The CDR3 covers 11 residues. Written as DNA, the CDR3 is TGTGCCTGGAGCCAGCAGTCCGAGCAGTACTTC. Protein product: CAWSQQSEQYF.

This chain joins TRBV27 and TRBJ1-2; tentative D call: TRBD1 (6 bases). This CDR3 is built from 15 residues. The V end was cut by 6 bases, the J end by 2 bases, with 16 bases between. The germline CDR1 and CDR2 sequences are MNHEY and SMNVEV (reference sequence). CDR3 nucleotides: TGTGCCAGCAGCCCGGGCCCCAGGGGAAACTATGGCTACACCTTC. Translated, it gives CASSPGPRGNYGYTF.

By share of the sample, this clone is medium-sized. The same CDR3 also results from other DNA sequences found in this sample. The genes are TRBV6-1 and TRBJ1-1; 8 bases fit TRBD1. Germline CDR1 is MNHNS and CDR2 is SASEGT. The trim removed 6 bases at V and 7 bases at J, leaving 13 bases unmatched. The CDR3 is 15 amino acids. The CDR3 coding sequence is TGTGCCAGCAGAATGGGGACAGGCTTCGTCGATGAAGCTTTCTTT. Protein sequence: CASRMGTGFVDEAFF.

By frequency in the sample, this clone is medium-sized (0.01 to 0.1%). The rearrangement uses TRBV20-1 and TRBJ2-7; 8 bases agree with TRBD1. CDR1 and CDR2 (germline): DFQATT, SNEGSKA (reference sequence). The CDR3 has 15 amino acids. The V and J ends lost 3 bases and 2 bases, in that order; junction bases with no gene match: 9. CDR3 protein: CSASPGQGATYEQYF. CDR3 nucleotides: TGCAGTGCTAGCCCTGGACAGGGCGCAACCTACGAGCAGTACTTC.